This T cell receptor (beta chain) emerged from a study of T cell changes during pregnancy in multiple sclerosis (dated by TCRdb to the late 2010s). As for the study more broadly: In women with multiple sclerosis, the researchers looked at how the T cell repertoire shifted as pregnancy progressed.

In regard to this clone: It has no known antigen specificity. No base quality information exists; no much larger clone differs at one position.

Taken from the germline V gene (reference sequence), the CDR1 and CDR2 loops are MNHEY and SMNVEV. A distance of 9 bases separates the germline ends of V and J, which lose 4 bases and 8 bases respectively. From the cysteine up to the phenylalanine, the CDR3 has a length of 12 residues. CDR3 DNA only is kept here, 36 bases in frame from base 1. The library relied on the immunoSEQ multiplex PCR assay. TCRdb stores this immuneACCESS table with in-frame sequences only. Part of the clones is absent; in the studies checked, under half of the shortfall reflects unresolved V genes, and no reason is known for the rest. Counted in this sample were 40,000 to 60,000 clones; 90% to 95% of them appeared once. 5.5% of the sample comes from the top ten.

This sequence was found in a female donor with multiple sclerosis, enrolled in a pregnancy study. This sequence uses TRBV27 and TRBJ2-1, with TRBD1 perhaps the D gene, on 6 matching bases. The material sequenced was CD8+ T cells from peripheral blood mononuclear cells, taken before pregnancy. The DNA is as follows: TGTGCCAGCAGTTCGGACAGTTATGAGCAGTTCTTC. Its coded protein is CASSSDSYEQFF.